These 17 T cell receptor beta chains were all obtained from the same sample, sequenced in a study of blood T cell repertoires in COVID-19. Libraries were prepared by immunoSEQ multiplex PCR; TCRdb keeps only in-frame clonotypes and omits some of them. This sample has a few hundred thousand clones, with around 91% found just once. The sequenced sample was PBMCs or T cells enriched from blood (not recorded which). The receptor set was obtained from a man younger than 35 who had recovered from COVID-19.

The chain links TRBV3-1 (or the pseudogene TRBV3-2) to TRBJ2-5, with D perhaps TRBD2 (6 bases). Trimming removed 3 bases from V and 2 bases from J, with 25 bases in between. Germline V CDR1 and CDR2: LGHDT, YNNKEL (reference sequence). This CDR3 is 19 amino acids long. The CDR3 DNA is TGTGCCAGCAGCCATGCTAGGACGGGACTTCGGGAAAAACAAGAGACCCAGTACTTC. Translated: CASSHARTGLREKQETQYF.

The chain has TRBV6-5 and TRBJ2-3; D perhaps matches TRBD1 (6 bases). There are 14 residues in the CDR3. The V end was cut by 6 bases, the J end by 3 bases, with 13 bases between. The V gene's germline CDR1 is MNHEY and CDR2 SVGAGI. The CDR3 here is CASSSLRGTDTQYF. The CDR3 nucleotides read TGTGCCAGCAGCTCCCTGAGGGGGACAGATACGCAGTATTTT.

The gene calls are TRBV12-5 and TRBJ1-2; D is undetermined. Trimming cost V 5 bases and J 8 bases, with 12 bases left between them. This CDR3 has 12 amino acids. Germline values: CDR1 LGHNT, CDR2 FRNRAP. Here the CDR3 reads CASGEGSSGYTF. CDR3 bases: TGTGCTAGTGGTGAGGGTAGTTCCGGCTACACCTTC.

J is TRBJ1-3 and V is TRBV7-9, with a weak D call TRBD1 (5 bases). V lost 3 bases and J 0 bases, leaving 15 bases between the germline ends. This CDR3 region has 17 residues. Per germline, CDR1 SEHNR and CDR2 FQNEAQ (reference sequence). The CDR3 reads CASSFWGLLSSGNTIYF. CDR3 nucleotides: TGTGCCAGCAGCTTTTGGGGACTCCTAAGCTCTGGAAACACCATATATTTT.

The rearrangement uses TRBV4-1 and TRBJ2-6; 7 bases align to TRBD1. This CDR3 is 18 amino acids long. The junction had 7 bases not matched to a gene; V was cut back by 2 bases and J by 0 bases. In germline, CDR1 is MGHRA, CDR2 YSYEKL. CDR3 residues: CASSQTDRANSGANVLTF. The CDR3 DNA reads TGCGCCAGCAGCCAAACCGACAGGGCAAACTCTGGGGCCAACGTCCTGACTTTC.

The chain joins TRBV7-9 to TRBJ1-1; D ambiguous. The V end lost 4 bases, the J end lost 11 bases, and 14 bases lay between the germline ends. Germline-derived CDR1 and CDR2 are SEHNR and FQNEAQ (reference sequence). This CDR3 is built from 12 residues. CDR3 residues: CASSSSLLMAFF. CDR3 nucleotide sequence: TGTGCCAGCAGCTCTAGTCTCCTCATGGCTTTCTTT.

The CDR3 bases are TGCGCCAGCAGCTTGGCCGGTACAGGCGTGGGATCACCCCTCCACTTT. This encodes CASSLAGTGVGSPLHF. The rearrangement joins TRBV5-1 to TRBJ1-6, with a tentative D call TRBD1 (5 bases). The CDR3 runs 16 residues. The V gene's germline CDR1 is SGHRS and CDR2 YFSETQ. V lost 0 bases and J lost 10, with 17 bases in between.

V is TRBV11-2 and J is TRBJ2-3; 8 bases are shared with TRBD2. The CDR3 is 17 amino acids. Per the germline V gene, CDR1 is SGHAT and CDR2 is FQNNGV. The ends lost 4 bases at V and 6 bases at J; junction bases unmatched: 15. CDR3 loop: CASSSVLAGGLGDTQYF. The CDR3 DNA follows: TGTGCCAGCAGCTCGGTGCTAGCGGGCGGGTTGGGCGATACGCAGTATTTT. Looking up the rest from reference TRBV11-2 and TRBJ2-3 gives the full variable domain: EAGVAQSPRYKIIEKRQSVAFWCNPISGHATLYWYQQILGQGPKLLIQFQNNGVVDDSQLPKDRFSAERLKGVDSTLKIQPAKLEDSAVYLCASSSVLAGGLGDTQYFGPGTRLTVL.

The chain links TRBV7-9 to TRBJ2-1, with 9 bases matching TRBD2. The length of the CDR3 is 17 residues. Germline loops: CDR1 SEHNR, CDR2 FQNEAQ (reference sequence). The J segment lost 3 bases and the V segment lost 5 bases, leaving 11 bases of the junction unmatched. The CDR3 is CASSEPSAREGYNEQFF. The CDR3 region has the DNA TGTGCCAGCAGCGAACCATCCGCGCGGGAGGGCTACAATGAGCAGTTCTTC.

CDR3 in amino acids: CASSFGSNEQFF. The CDR3 bases are TGTGCCAGCAGTTTTGGTAGCAATGAGCAGTTCTTC. The chain links TRBV28 to TRBJ2-1; D call uncertain. The germline V gene encodes CDR1 MDHEN and CDR2 SYDVKM. V shed 3 bases and J shed 6 bases, with 6 bases lying between them. The CDR3 is 12 amino acids.

This CDR3 reads CASSQTGFYNEQFF. CDR3 sequence (DNA): TGTGCCAGCAGTCAGACAGGGTTCTACAATGAGCAGTTCTTC. V usage is TRBV11-2 and J usage is TRBJ2-1; 7 bases map to TRBD1. The CDR3 length is 14 residues. V shed 6 bases and J 3 bases; nucleotides not matched to a gene: 5. Germline CDR1 and CDR2: SGHAT and FQNNGV.

Here the CDR3 reads CASSLGPSSPGLHF. In DNA form, the CDR3 reads TGTGCCAGCAGCTTGGGACCGTCGTCCCCAGGCCTCCACTTT. V and J are TRBV5-6 and TRBJ1-6, with no clear D. Germline CDR1 is SGHDT and CDR2 is YYEEEE. The V end was cut by 0 bases, the J end by 15 bases, with 16 bases between. This CDR3 contains 14 residues.

This chain links TRBV18 with TRBJ2-2; D is unclear. Trimming removed 0 bases from V and 0 bases from J, with 8 bases in between. Germline V gene sequence: CDR1 KGHSH, CDR2 LQKENI. The CDR3 has 16 residues. The CDR3 loop is CASSPPEPTNTGELFF. The CDR3 DNA is TGTGCCAGCTCACCACCGGAGCCAACGAACACCGGGGAGCTGTTTTTT.

This clone showed up just a few times. The chain links TRBV14 to TRBJ2-3; D is unclear. V gave up 4 bases and J gave up 0 bases, with 5 bases separating them. This CDR3 is 13 amino acids long. CDR1 and CDR2 from the germline V gene are SGHDN and FVKESK. This CDR3 reads CASSPSSTDTQYF. As DNA, the CDR3 is TGTGCCAGCAGCCCGTCTAGCACAGATACGCAGTATTTT.

This clone was detected a few times. The rearrangement uses TRBV6-4 and TRBJ1-1; possible D gene TRBD1, 5 bases. The CDR3 is 13 amino acids. Looked up from germline, CDR1 is MRHNA and CDR2 is SNTAGT. V was cut by 5 bases and J by 7 bases, with 14 bases left in between. CDR3 amino acids: CASSRDAEGEAFF. The CDR3 DNA is TGTGCCAGCAGTAGGGACGCGGAGGGTGAAGCTTTCTTT.

This chain links TRBV19 with TRBJ1-2, with TRBD1 matching over 9 bases. Trimming took 3 bases from V and 4 from J; bases not matched to a gene: 12. Germline loops: CDR1 LNHDA, CDR2 SQIVND (reference sequence). The CDR3 consists of 17 residues. This chain's CDR3 is CASSIPERDRGIYGYTF. For the CDR3, the DNA is TGTGCCAGTAGTATTCCCGAGAGAGACAGGGGGATCTATGGCTACACCTTC. Filled out from reference TRBV19 and TRBJ1-2, the complete variable domain reads DGGITQSPKYLFRKEGQNVTLSCEQNLNHDAMYWYRQDPGQGLRLIYYSQIVNDFQKGDIAEGYSVSREKKESFPLTVTSAQKNPTAFYLCASSIPERDRGIYGYTFGSGTRLTVV.

The rearrangement links TRBV24-1 to TRBJ2-7; 7 bases are shared with TRBD1. Germline V lookup: CDR1 KGHDR, CDR2 SFDVKD. CDR3 size: 16 residues. V shed 3 bases, J shed 2 bases, and the junction held 9 bases outside the gene matches. The chain's CDR3 is CATSDPRQGNPYEQYF. As DNA, the CDR3 is TGTGCCACCAGTGATCCGAGACAGGGAAACCCCTACGAGCAGTACTTC.